This is a list of T cell receptor beta chains from one sample in a study of neurological immune-mediated disorders. TCRdb re-called the 5' RACE reads through MiXCR, storing one row per CDR3 protein. The table lists 87,000 or so distinct CDR3 sequences, roughly 4% of them singletons. The sequenced sample was PBMCs. The receptor source for this set is a woman between 18 and 29 years old with multiple sclerosis. CDR3s include the opening cysteine and the closing phenylalanine or tryptophan. The D gene is left open where the match is weak. Not all rows give a size; the values are once, few, many and, for expanded clones, a class.

TRBD2,many,TRBV6-5,TRBJ2-3,CASSYGAGGPDTQYF,TGTGCCAGCAGTTACGGGGCGGGGGGCCCAGATACGCAGTATTTT
TRBD2,many,TRBV10-1,TRBJ2-1,CASSAGTSGRQFF,TGCGCCAGCAGTGCCGGGACTAGCGGGAGGCAGTTCTTC
.,many,TRBV11-2,TRBJ2-5,CASSLGGSSSETQYF,TGTGCCAGCAGCTTAGGTGGGAGTTCGTCGGAGACCCAGTACTTC
.,few,TRBV18,TRBJ1-6,CASSPAPMGSGSPLHF,TGTGCCAGCTCACCAGCCCCCATGGGAAGTGGTTCACCCCTCCACTTT
.,few,TRBV11-3,TRBJ1-1,CASSYLGDTEAFF,TGTGCCAGCAGCTACCTGGGTGACACTGAAGCTTTCTTT
.,many,TRBV10-3,TRBJ2-3,CAISGEGPDTQYF,TGTGCCATCAGTGGTGAGGGGCCTGATACGCAGTATTTT
.,many,TRBV6-2/TRBV6-3,TRBJ2-2,CASSPGTIETGELFF,TGTGCCAGCAGTCCCGGGACCATCGAGACCGGGGAGCTGTTTTTT
.,many,TRBV15,TRBJ2-1,CATSREGVSYNEQFF,TGTGCCACCAGCAGAGAGGGGGTTTCCTACAATGAGCAGTTCTTC
.,many,TRBV20-1,TRBJ1-5,CSASGRLNQPQHF,TGCAGTGCTAGCGGCAGGCTGAATCAGCCCCAGCATTTT
.,many,TRBV12-3/TRBV12-4,TRBJ1-4,CASSLYGMRLINEKLFF,TGTGCCAGCAGTTTATACGGAATGCGGCTAATAAATGAAAAACTGTTTTTT
TRBD1,many,TRBV10-3,TRBJ2-7,CAIRGQYEQYF,TGTGCCATCAGGGGACAGTACGAGCAGTACTTC
.,many,TRBV7-9,TRBJ1-3,CATETGSGNTIYF,TGTGCCACGGAGACAGGTTCTGGAAACACCATATATTTT
.,.,TRBV7-9,TRBJ1-1,CASSLGRTLSGTEAFF,TGTGCCAGCAGCTTGGGACGGACTCTGAGTGGAACTGAAGCTTTCTTT
.,many,TRBV7-7,TRBJ2-2,CASSERVTTNTGELFF,TGTGCTAGCAGCGAACGCGTGACTACGAACACCGGGGAGCTGTTTTTT
.,many,TRBV7-9,TRBJ1-5,CASSEGINQPQHF,TGTGCCAGCAGCGAGGGGATCAATCAGCCCCAGCATTTT
TRBD1,many,TRBV5-1,TRBJ2-7,CASSPGTEAWEQYF,TGCGCCAGCAGCCCCGGGACAGAGGCGTGGGAGCAGTACTTC
.,many,TRBV5-6,TRBJ2-5,CASTEAGVGETQYF,TGTGCCAGTACAGAAGCGGGTGTTGGGGAGACCCAGTACTTC
TRBD1,many,TRBV27,TRBJ1-2,CASRQGTHQMGYTF,TGTGCCAGCAGACAGGGGACACATCAAATGGGCTACACCTTC
TRBD1,many,TRBV27,TRBJ1-1,CASSLVQGEAEAFF,TGTGCCAGCAGTTTAGTTCAGGGGGAGGCTGAAGCTTTCTTT
.,many,TRBV20-1,TRBJ2-1,CSARVEGYAVEQFF,TGCAGTGCTAGAGTAGAGGGATATGCTGTTGAGCAGTTCTTC
.,many,TRBV20-1,TRBJ1-2,CSARDRFFKSANYGYTF,TGCAGTGCTAGAGATCGGTTCTTCAAGAGCGCTAACTATGGCTACACCTTC
TRBD2,many,TRBV20-1,TRBJ2-7,CSAGGSGSSDEQYF,TGCAGTGCTGGGGGTAGCGGGAGCTCGGACGAGCAGTACTTC
.,many,TRBV29-1,TRBJ1-1,CSGGMNTEAFF,TGCAGCGGAGGGATGAACACTGAAGCTTTCTTT
TRBD1,many,TRBV20-1,TRBJ1-5,CSARRRGQGSPYSSNQPQHF,TGCAGTGCTAGGAGGAGGGGACAGGGCTCCCCCTACTCTAGCAATCAGCCCCAGCATTTT
TRBD1,many,TRBV7-8,TRBJ2-6,CASSFPWGQGDSGANVLTF,TGTGCCAGCAGCTTTCCTTGGGGACAGGGGGACTCTGGGGCCAACGTCCTGACTTTC
.,many,TRBV6-1,TRBJ1-3,CAGSGNYSGNTIYF,TGTGCCGGAAGTGGGAACTACTCTGGAAACACCATATATTTT
TRBD1,many,TRBV7-2,TRBJ1-2,CASSQRGGQGANYGYTF,TGTGCCAGCAGCCAACGGGGGGGACAGGGAGCTAACTATGGCTACACCTTC
.,many,TRBV12-3/TRBV12-4,TRBJ2-1,CASSPPMYNEQFF,TGTGCCAGCAGCCCCCCGATGTACAATGAGCAGTTCTTC
TRBD2,many,TRBV10-3,TRBJ2-7,CATGTSGSPLEQYF,TGTGCCACCGGGACTAGCGGGAGTCCCCTCGAGCAGTACTTC
TRBD1,many,TRBV6-5,TRBJ2-7,CASSYSRQGSYEQYF,TGTGCCAGCAGTTACTCGAGACAGGGATCCTACGAGCAGTACTTC
TRBD1,many,TRBV20-1,TRBJ2-1,CSAGEQGTYNEQFF,TGCAGTGCTGGGGAACAGGGGACCTACAATGAGCAGTTCTTC
TRBD1,many,TRBV12-3/TRBV12-4,TRBJ1-3,CASSSDRVSGNTIYF,TGTGCCAGCAGCTCCGACAGGGTCTCTGGAAACACCATATATTTT